One sample yielded the 10 T cell receptor beta chains listed below, sequenced in a study. The sorted Tregs were CD4+CD25+CD127-/low cells. TCRdb analysed the 5' RACE reads with MiXCR anew, one entry per CDR3 protein. The repertoire consists of some 11,000 distinct CDR3 sequences, with roughly 15% occurring once and the leading ten covering roughly 3.8%. Sample: Tregs sorted from a lymph node. Source of these receptors: a female donor with breast cancer.

This clonotype counts as medium-sized. V and J are TRBV2 and TRBJ1-6, with D perhaps TRBD1 (5 bases). Germline values: CDR1 SNHLY, CDR2 FYNNEI. This CDR3 spans 15 amino acids. V was pared by 6 bases and J by 7 bases, with 16 bases between. The CDR3 reads CASSRGLSRNSPLHF. CDR3 nucleotides: TGTGCCAGCAGCCGGGGACTTAGCCGGAATTCACCCCTCCACTTT.

This clonotype appeared a few times. A read error may be the cause here, since a much bigger clone is one base away. The chain has TRBV7-2 and TRBJ1-5; TRBD1 matches 7 bases. Germline CDR1 SGHTA, CDR2 FQGNSA. This CDR3 spans 14 amino acids. V trimming: 5 bases; J trimming: 3 bases; junction bases outside the gene matches: 4. CDR3 region: CASSGRGPNQPQHF. CDR3 in DNA: TGTGCCAGCAGCGGGAGGGGGCCCAATCAGCCCCAGCATTTT.

The chain uses TRBV7-2 and TRBJ2-5, with D perhaps matching TRBD2 (6 bases). The CDR3 spans 17 residues. With 1 base removed from V and 5 bases from J, the gap between germline ends came to 20 bases. Per the germline V gene, CDR1 is SGHTA and CDR2 is FQGNSA. CDR3 amino acids: CASSLGVAADARETQYF. As DNA, the CDR3 is TGTGCCAGCAGCTTAGGGGTAGCGGCTGATGCCAGGGAGACCCAGTACTTC. The full variable domain, in which reference TRBV7-2 and TRBJ2-5 provide the parts outside the CDR3, is GAGVSQSPSNKVTEKGKDVELRCDPISGHTALYWYRQSLGQGLEFLIYFQGNSAPDKSGLPSDRFSAERTGGSVSTLTIQRTQQEDSAVYLCASSLGVAADARETQYFGPGTRLLVL.

This clonotype was recorded many times. V is TRBV6-5 and J is TRBJ2-1; 7 bases align to TRBD2. This CDR3 comprises 14 residues. Germline CDR1 is MNHEY and CDR2 is SVGAGI. After removal of 5 bases from V and 4 bases from J, the junction contained 5 bases not matched to a gene. The CDR3 coding sequence is TGTGCCAGCAGTCTGGCTAGCGGTTACAATGAGCAGTTCTTC. It codes for CASSLASGYNEQFF.

This clonotype was recorded at least ten times. The chain combines TRBV5-1 with TRBJ1-1; 12 nucleotides align to TRBD1. This CDR3 is 17 amino acids long. Germline V gene lookup returns CDR1 SGHRS and CDR2 YFSETQ. With V trimmed by 0 bases and J by 2 bases, 5 bases remained unmatched. CDR3 region: CASSLARGQGANTEAFF. CDR3 nucleotide sequence: TGCGCCAGCAGCTTGGCCAGGGGACAGGGGGCAAACACTGAAGCTTTCTTT.

In its sample, this clonotype ranks as medium-sized (0.01 to 0.1%). This chain joins TRBV6-5 and TRBJ1-1; D is unclear. The V gene lost 7 bases and the J gene lost 6 bases, with 15 bases spanning the gap. The CDR3 contains 13 residues. Germline-derived CDR1 and CDR2 are MNHEY and SVGAGI. The CDR3 sequence is CASTNPVSAEAFF. The CDR3 coding sequence is TGTGCCAGCACTAACCCGGTGAGCGCTGAAGCTTTCTTT.

In its sample, this clonotype was seen many times. The chain is built from TRBV3-1 and TRBJ1-5, with unresolved D. This CDR3 has 16 amino acids. Looked up from germline, CDR1 is LGHDT and CDR2 is YNNKEL (reference sequence). Trimming took off 4 bases at V and 0 bases at J, with 13 bases between the two ends. DNA for the CDR3: TGTGCCAGCAGCCTATCGGACGGCTTTAGCAATCAGCCCCAGCATTTT. Translation: CASSLSDGFSNQPQHF.

Ten or more counts support this clonotype. The CDR3 loop reads CASRRGGTSGANVLTF. CDR3 sequence (DNA): TGTGCCAGCAGAAGGGGGGGGACCTCTGGGGCCAACGTCCTGACTTTC. The rearrangement links TRBV28 to TRBJ2-6; weak D call: TRBD2 (7 bases). V was trimmed by 6 bases and J by 0 bases, leaving 12 bases between them. The CDR3 runs 16 residues. CDR1 MDHEN and CDR2 SYDVKM come from the germline V gene. The full variable domain, its missing parts supplied by reference TRBV28 and TRBJ2-6, is DVKVTQSSRYLVKRTGEKVFLECVQDMDHENMFWYRQDPGLGLRLIYFSYDVKMKEKGDIPEGYSVSREKKERFSLILESASTNQTSMYLCASRRGGTSGANVLTFGAGSRLTVL.

This clonotype was found many times. This chain joins TRBV5-1 and TRBJ2-7; D not resolved. In germline, CDR1 is SGHRS, CDR2 YFSETQ. CDR3 size: 15 residues. Trimming pared 4 bases from V and 6 bases from J, leaving 20 bases between. The CDR3 nucleotides are TGCGCCAGCAGCCCTGATCCCCTCAGAGGTAGCGAGCAGTACTTC. Encoded protein: CASSPDPLRGSEQYF.

As regards this clonotype: This could be a read error, since a much larger clone is one nucleotide away. CDR3 sequence (DNA): TGCGCCAGCAGCTCGGCTAGCAGTTCCGACGAGCAGTACTTC. It yields the protein CASSSASSSDEQYF. J is TRBJ2-7 and V is TRBV5-1, with D possibly TRBD2 on 5 matching bases. Germline V CDR1 and CDR2: SGHRS, YFSETQ. The CDR3 runs 14 residues. V was shortened by 3 bases and J by 5 bases, with 15 bases between the two germline ends.